Many counts were recorded for the clone carrying this T cell receptor beta chain. Its antigen remains unknown. Trimming took off 5 bases at V and 5 bases at J, with 13 bases between the two ends. Germline V gene sequence: CDR1 SEHNR, CDR2 FQNEAQ (reference sequence). This CDR3 contains 13 residues. The data derive from a study of T cells after yellow fever vaccination. Findings and limits, study-wide: Most clones from primary vaccination were detected again post-booster (almost 98% CD4, 88% CD8).

One entry per CDR3 protein results from TCRdb running MiXCR on the 5' RACE reads. The sample contains roughly 50,000 distinct CDR3 sequences, roughly 7.4% of which appear only once. The receptor was derived from a man aged 18 to 30 who received the YFV17D yellow fever vaccine. The sequencing used CD8+ T cells sorted from PBMCs, collected roughly 14 days after the first yellow fever vaccination. The chain couples TRBV7-9 to TRBJ2-7, with a weak D call TRBD1 (5 bases). The CDR3 loop is CASSPPGFDEQYV. The CDR3 coding sequence is TGTGCCAGCAGCCCACCAGGGTTTGACGAGCAGTACGTC.